This T cell receptor (beta chain) was sequenced during a study of cytotoxic CD8 clonotypes in ibrutinib-treated CLL. General study points: Progressing and sustained-remission patients had different sampling times.

The data were produced by immunoSEQ multiplex PCR, yet TCRdb's version contains in-frame clones alone and is incomplete. The sample has some 300,000 clones; approximately 80% are singletons. Frozen PBMC stocks contributed around 2 micrograms of genomic DNA to the TCR beta libraries. CDR1 is SEHNR and CDR2 is FQNEAQ in the germline V gene (reference sequence). J was trimmed by 6 bases and V by 5 bases; bases with no gene match: 12. The CDR3 is made up of 15 amino acids. Note on this clone: What it recognizes is unknown.

The chain has TRBV7-9 and TRBJ2-7; 8 positions match TRBD1. The receptor's source is a human donor with chronic lymphocytic leukemia. The sequenced sample was PBMCs, obtained before ibrutinib treatment. This CDR3 reads CASSQDREWELEQYF. CDR3 coding DNA: TGTGCCAGCAGCCAGGACAGGGAATGGGAACTCGAGCAGTACTTC. Full variable domain (missing parts from reference TRBV7-9 and TRBJ2-7): DTGVSQNPRHKITKRGQNVTFRCDPISEHNRLYWYRQTLGQGPEFLTYFQNEAQLEKSRLLSDRFSAERPKGSFSTLEIQRTEQGDSAMYLCASSQDREWELEQYFGPGTRLTVT.